A selection of T cell receptor beta chains follows, all from one sample in a study of graft-versus-host responses after intestinal transplantation. For these TCRs, the target antigens are not known. The protocol was immunoSEQ multiplex PCR, while the TCRdb copy is restricted to in-frame clones and leaves out a portion. The data hold about 93,000 clones, with roughly 93% observed a single time. The sequencing here drew on unstimulated CD8+ T cells sorted from spleen or lymph node cells, taken before intestinal transplant. These TCRs come from a human donor who received an intestinal transplant. CDR3s include the opening cysteine and the closing phenylalanine or tryptophan. Fields, in order: D gene, V gene, J gene, clone size, CDR3 DNA, CDR3 protein. The D gene is left open where the match is weak. Size tells how often a clone was seen (once, few, many) or the class of an expanded clone, and some rows leave it out.

D gene: TRBD2; V gene: TRBV30; J gene: TRBJ2-5; clone size: once; CDR3 DNA: TGTGCCTGGAGTAAAGGGACTAGCGTGGGGGGTCAAGAGACCCAGTACTTC; CDR3 protein: CAWSKGTSVGGQETQYF
D gene: NA; V gene: TRBV21-1; J gene: TRBJ2-3; clone size: once; CDR3 DNA: TGTGCCAGCAGCAAAGGTGCAGGTTTCGAGTCGACCGGGATCCTCACAGATACGCAGTATTTT; CDR3 protein: CASSKGAGFESTGILTDTQYF
D gene: NA; V gene: TRBV19; J gene: TRBJ1-3; clone size: few; CDR3 DNA: TGTGCCAGTAGTAGCGCCTCTGGAAACACCATATATTTT; CDR3 protein: CASSSASGNTIYF
D gene: NA; V gene: TRBV2; J gene: TRBJ1-2; clone size: NA; CDR3 DNA: TGTGCCAGCAGTGTGGGGGGGGCCTCTCACTATGGCTACACCTTC; CDR3 protein: CASSVGGASHYGYTF
D gene: TRBD2; V gene: TRBV27; J gene: TRBJ2-7; clone size: NA; CDR3 DNA: TGTGCCAGCAGTTCCCAGCGGGAGGTCTACGAGCAGTACTTC; CDR3 protein: CASSSQREVYEQYF
D gene: TRBD2; V gene: TRBV27; J gene: TRBJ2-7; clone size: once; CDR3 DNA: TGTGCCAGCAGTTTAGCGGGAGGCCACTACGAGCAGTACTTC; CDR3 protein: CASSLAGGHYEQYF
D gene: TRBD2; V gene: TRBV27; J gene: TRBJ2-1; clone size: NA; CDR3 DNA: TGTGCCAGCACCTCCGGGACTAGCGGTTTCAATGAGCAGTTCTTC; CDR3 protein: CASTSGTSGFNEQFF
D gene: NA; V gene: TRBV6-6; J gene: TRBJ2-1; clone size: NA; CDR3 DNA: TGTGCCAGCTACCAGGGTGGGAATGAGCAGTTCTTC; CDR3 protein: CASYQGGNEQFF
D gene: TRBD2; V gene: TRBV4-1; J gene: TRBJ2-7; clone size: NA; CDR3 DNA: TGCGCCAGCAGTGATATAGCGGGAGTAGGGATGGGCGAGCAGTACTTC; CDR3 protein: CASSDIAGVGMGEQYF
D gene: NA; V gene: TRBV5-1; J gene: TRBJ1-3; clone size: NA; CDR3 DNA: TGCGCCAGCAGCGCGTCGGAGGGGCTATCTGGAAACACCATATATTTT; CDR3 protein: CASSASEGLSGNTIYF
D gene: NA; V gene: TRBV30; J gene: TRBJ2-1; clone size: NA; CDR3 DNA: TGTGCCTGGAGTGTTTTAGCTGCCTACAATGAGCAGTTCTTC; CDR3 protein: CAWSVLAAYNEQFF
D gene: NA; V gene: TRBV6-4; J gene: TRBJ2-6; clone size: few; CDR3 DNA: TGTGCCAGCAGTGACTCTGGAGGGCTGAGCTCTGGGGCCAACGTCCTGACTTTC; CDR3 protein: CASSDSGGLSSGANVLTF
D gene: TRBD1; V gene: TRBV6-5; J gene: TRBJ2-7; clone size: NA; CDR3 DNA: TGTGCCAGCAGTTACTCGTTGACAGGGGGTCTCTACGAGCAGTACTTC; CDR3 protein: CASSYSLTGGLYEQYF
D gene: TRBD1; V gene: TRBV28; J gene: TRBJ2-3; clone size: NA; CDR3 DNA: TGTGCCAGCAGGGTAACAGGGGGAGATACGCAGTATTTT; CDR3 protein: CASRVTGGDTQYF
D gene: NA; V gene: TRBV29-1; J gene: TRBJ2-5; clone size: NA; CDR3 DNA: TGCAGCGTTAATAGGGGCTCCCAAGAGACCCAGTACTTC; CDR3 protein: CSVNRGSQETQYF
D gene: TRBD1; V gene: TRBV11-2; J gene: TRBJ2-1; clone size: NA; CDR3 DNA: TGTGCCAGCAGACCGACCGGGACAGAGCTACACAATGAGCAGTTCTTC; CDR3 protein: CASRPTGTELHNEQFF
D gene: NA; V gene: TRBV4-3; J gene: TRBJ2-4; clone size: NA; CDR3 DNA: TGCGCCAGCAGCCAAGACAGGACCGGGAAGTTAGGAAACATTCAGTACTTC; CDR3 protein: CASSQDRTGKLGNIQYF
D gene: TRBD2; V gene: TRBV7-8; J gene: TRBJ2-3; clone size: NA; CDR3 DNA: TGTGCCAGCAGCTTAGCGTTGGGGCAAGAGGAGCGGGAGGGTAGCACAGATACGCAGTATTTT; CDR3 protein: CASSLALGQEEREGSTDTQYF
D gene: NA; V gene: TRBV27; J gene: TRBJ2-1; clone size: once; CDR3 DNA: TGTGCCAGCAGGGGTTGGGGGGGCTCTGCCAATGAGCAGTTCTTC; CDR3 protein: CASRGWGGSANEQFF
D gene: TRBD2; V gene: TRBV6-5; J gene: TRBJ2-1; clone size: NA; CDR3 DNA: TGTGCCAGCAGTAGCGGGAGGGCCGGTGAGCAGTTCTTC; CDR3 protein: CASSSGRAGEQFF
D gene: TRBD1; V gene: TRBV12-5; J gene: TRBJ1-2; clone size: NA; CDR3 DNA: TGTGCTAGTGGACATCAGTCGACAGGGTGGAATGGCTACACCTTC; CDR3 protein: CASGHQSTGWNGYTF
D gene: TRBD2; V gene: TRBV10-2; J gene: TRBJ2-7; clone size: NA; CDR3 DNA: TGCGCCAGCAGCGGACTAGCGGGAGGGAGGAATTACGAGCAGTACTTC; CDR3 protein: CASSGLAGGRNYEQYF
D gene: NA; V gene: TRBV25-1; J gene: TRBJ2-1; clone size: NA; CDR3 DNA: TGTGCCAGCAGTGAAAACGTGGCGGGCGATGAGCAGTTCTTC; CDR3 protein: CASSENVAGDEQFF
D gene: NA; V gene: TRBV19; J gene: TRBJ1-6; clone size: once; CDR3 DNA: TGTGCCAGTGGAGAGATGCGGGTGACCCCCTATAATTCACCCCTCCACTTT; CDR3 protein: CASGEMRVTPYNSPLHF
D gene: TRBD1; V gene: TRBV6-5; J gene: TRBJ1-2; clone size: NA; CDR3 DNA: TGTGCCAGCAGTTACATGGGGACAGACTACACCTTC; CDR3 protein: CASSYMGTDYTF
D gene: NA; V gene: TRBV14; J gene: TRBJ1-1; clone size: NA; CDR3 DNA: TGTGCCAGCAGCCAAGTTACAGGGCAAACTGAAGCTTTCTTT; CDR3 protein: CASSQVTGQTEAFF
D gene: TRBD1; V gene: TRBV30; J gene: TRBJ2-5; clone size: NA; CDR3 DNA: TGTGCCTGGAGTGTTGGTACACTGGGACAGGGAGAGACCCAGTACTTC; CDR3 protein: CAWSVGTLGQGETQYF
D gene: NA; V gene: TRBV7-6; J gene: TRBJ2-5; clone size: NA; CDR3 DNA: TGTGCCAGCAGCTTAAGCACAGAAGAAGAGACCCAGTACTTC; CDR3 protein: CASSLSTEEETQYF
D gene: NA; V gene: TRBV2; J gene: TRBJ1-5; clone size: NA; CDR3 DNA: TGTGCCAGCAGTGAAGATCAGGCCTATAGCAATCAGCCCCAGCATTTT; CDR3 protein: CASSEDQAYSNQPQHF
D gene: NA; V gene: TRBV4-1; J gene: TRBJ2-1; clone size: once; CDR3 DNA: TGCGCCAGCAGCCAAGATGGCGGGACCCACTTGGGGGAGCAGTTCTTC; CDR3 protein: CASSQDGGTHLGEQFF
D gene: NA; V gene: TRBV4-1; J gene: TRBJ2-7; clone size: NA; CDR3 DNA: TGCGCCAGCAGCCAAGATTCGCAGGAATACAACTACGAGCAGTACTTC; CDR3 protein: CASSQDSQEYNYEQYF
D gene: TRBD2; V gene: TRBV11-3; J gene: TRBJ2-5; clone size: NA; CDR3 DNA: TGTGCCAGCAGCAGTAGGACTAGCCAGGAGACCCAGTACTTC; CDR3 protein: CASSSRTSQETQYF
D gene: TRBD1; V gene: TRBV7-8; J gene: TRBJ2-7; clone size: NA; CDR3 DNA: TGTGCCAGCAGCTTAGCGAGGACAGGGGGGGCCTACGAGCAGTACTTC; CDR3 protein: CASSLARTGGAYEQYF
D gene: TRBD1; V gene: TRBV30; J gene: TRBJ1-2; clone size: NA; CDR3 DNA: TGTGCCTCCTACTCCGGGACAGGAGTTCCATTGGAGGGCTACACCTTC; CDR3 protein: CASYSGTGVPLEGYTF
D gene: TRBD1; V gene: TRBV7-2; J gene: TRBJ2-7; clone size: NA; CDR3 DNA: TGTGCCAGCAGCTTAGCGGGACAGGGATACGAGCAGTACTTC; CDR3 protein: CASSLAGQGYEQYF
D gene: NA; V gene: TRBV7-9; J gene: TRBJ1-1; clone size: NA; CDR3 DNA: TGTGCCACCGGTGAGACTGAAGCTTTCTTT; CDR3 protein: CATGETEAFF
D gene: TRBD2; V gene: TRBV4-2; J gene: TRBJ2-5; clone size: NA; CDR3 DNA: TGTGCCAGCAGCCAAGGACCTGAGGGAAGCGGGACCCAAGAGACCCAGTACTTC; CDR3 protein: CASSQGPEGSGTQETQYF
D gene: TRBD1; V gene: TRBV5-1; J gene: TRBJ2-7; clone size: NA; CDR3 DNA: TGCGCCAGCAGCTTGTGGACAGGGAACTACGAGCAGTACTTC; CDR3 protein: CASSLWTGNYEQYF
D gene: NA; V gene: TRBV25-1; J gene: TRBJ1-2; clone size: NA; CDR3 DNA: TGTGCCAGCAGTGAATTGGGATCGTCAGGGGTCAATGGCTACACCTTC; CDR3 protein: CASSELGSSGVNGYTF
D gene: TRBD2; V gene: TRBV7-6; J gene: TRBJ2-1; clone size: NA; CDR3 DNA: TGTGCCAGCAGCTTGGGGACTAGCGGGAGCGGCCACAATGAGCAGTTCTTC; CDR3 protein: CASSLGTSGSGHNEQFF
D gene: TRBD2; V gene: TRBV4-2; J gene: TRBJ2-1; clone size: NA; CDR3 DNA: TGTGCCAGCAGCCAAAATGGGGGACTAGAGGACAATGAGCAGTTCTTC; CDR3 protein: CASSQNGGLEDNEQFF
D gene: TRBD1; V gene: TRBV29-1; J gene: TRBJ2-7; clone size: NA; CDR3 DNA: TGCAGCGTTGAAGGGGACAGCCTCTCTACGTACGAGCAGTACTTC; CDR3 protein: CSVEGDSLSTYEQYF
D gene: NA; V gene: TRBV4-2; J gene: TRBJ2-2; clone size: NA; CDR3 DNA: TGTGCCAGCAGCTCGGCCCACGGTGGGACTGGGGAGCTGTTTTTT; CDR3 protein: CASSSAHGGTGELFF
D gene: NA; V gene: TRBV30; J gene: TRBJ1-5; clone size: NA; CDR3 DNA: TGTGCCTGGAGTGTAGGGGCAAATCAGCCCCAGCATTTT; CDR3 protein: CAWSVGANQPQHF